This T cell receptor beta chain came from a study of T cells after yellow fever vaccination. This CDR3 is built from 11 residues. The germline CDR1 and CDR2 sequences are MNHNY and SVGAGI (reference sequence). V was clipped by 5 bases and J by 5 bases, with 5 bases between them. As TCR cDNA was made by 5'RACE template switching, a universal primer site and UMIs were added. TCRdb recomputed calls from the 5' RACE reads with MiXCR, one row per CDR3 protein. This sample has hundreds of thousands of distinct CDR3 sequences, with around 12% found just once. This clonotype came up many times. Its antigen is currently unknown. Study conclusions and caveats: Shared CD4/CD8 clonotypes were a small share, likely from convergent recombination. Reappearance after the booster was observed for most primary-vaccination clones (96% CD4, roughly 88% CD8). A weaker but faster secondary response was observed, peaking on day 5 versus 15.

The V gene is TRBV6-6, the J gene TRBJ2-3; unclear D gene. This TCR derives from a man aged 30-40 years who received the YFV17D yellow fever vaccine. The source material was PBMCs, sampled on the day of the yellow fever booster vaccination. DNA of the CDR3: TGTGCCAGCAGTCGACTAGATACGCAGTATTTT. Translated: CASSRLDTQYF.